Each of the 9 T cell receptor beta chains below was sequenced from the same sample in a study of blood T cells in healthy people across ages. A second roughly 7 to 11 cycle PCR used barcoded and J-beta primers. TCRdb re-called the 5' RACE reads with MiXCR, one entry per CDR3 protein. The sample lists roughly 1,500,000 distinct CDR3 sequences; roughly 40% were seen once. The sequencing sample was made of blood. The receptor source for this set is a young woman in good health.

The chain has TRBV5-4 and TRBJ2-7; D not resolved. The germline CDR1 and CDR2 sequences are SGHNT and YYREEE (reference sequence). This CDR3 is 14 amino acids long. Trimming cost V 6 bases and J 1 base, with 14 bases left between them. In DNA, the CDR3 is TGTGCCAGCAAGGCTCTCGGCTCGTCCTACGAGCAGTACTTC. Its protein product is CASKALGSSYEQYF.

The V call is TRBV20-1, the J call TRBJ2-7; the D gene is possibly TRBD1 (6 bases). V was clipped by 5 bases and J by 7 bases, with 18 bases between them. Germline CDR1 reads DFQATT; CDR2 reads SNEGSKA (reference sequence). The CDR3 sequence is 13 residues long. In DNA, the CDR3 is TGCAGTGCTGGAGGACAGATCCCGGCAGAGCAGTACTTC. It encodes CSAGGQIPAEQYF.

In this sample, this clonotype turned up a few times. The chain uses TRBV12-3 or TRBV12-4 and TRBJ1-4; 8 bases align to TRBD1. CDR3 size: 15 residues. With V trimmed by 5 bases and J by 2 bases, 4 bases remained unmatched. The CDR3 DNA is TGTGCCAGCAGTCCGCGGACAGGGACTAATGAAAAACTGTTTTTT. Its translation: CASSPRTGTNEKLFF.

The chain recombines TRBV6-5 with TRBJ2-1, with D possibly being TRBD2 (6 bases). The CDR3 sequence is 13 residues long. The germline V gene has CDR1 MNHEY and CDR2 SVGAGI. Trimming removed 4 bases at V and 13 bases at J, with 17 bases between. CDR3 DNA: TGTGCCAGCAGTTCGACTAGAAGAGAGACCCAGTTCTTC. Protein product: CASSSTRRETQFF.

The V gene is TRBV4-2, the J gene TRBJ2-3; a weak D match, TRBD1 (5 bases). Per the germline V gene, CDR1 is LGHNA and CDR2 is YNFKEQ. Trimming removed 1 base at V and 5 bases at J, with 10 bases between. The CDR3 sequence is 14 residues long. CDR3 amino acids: CASSQVDQGDTQYF. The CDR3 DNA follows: TGTGCCAGCAGCCAAGTCGACCAGGGAGATACGCAGTATTTT.

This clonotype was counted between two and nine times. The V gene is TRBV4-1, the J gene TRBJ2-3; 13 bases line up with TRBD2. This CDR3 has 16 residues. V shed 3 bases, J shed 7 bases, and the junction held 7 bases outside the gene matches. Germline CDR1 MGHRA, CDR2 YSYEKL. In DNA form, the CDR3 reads TGCGCCAGCAGCCATCGGACTAGCGGGAGTAGGAATACGCAGTATTTT. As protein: CASSHRTSGSRNTQYF.

The CDR3 bases are TGCGCCAGCAGCTTAGTGGGTCGCTATGGCACAGATACGCAGTATTTT. It encodes CASSLVGRYGTDTQYF. The V gene is TRBV5-1, the J gene TRBJ2-3; D call uncertain. There are 16 residues in the CDR3. V was clipped by 2 bases and J by 1 base, with 14 bases between them. From germline, CDR1 is SGHRS and CDR2 YFSETQ.

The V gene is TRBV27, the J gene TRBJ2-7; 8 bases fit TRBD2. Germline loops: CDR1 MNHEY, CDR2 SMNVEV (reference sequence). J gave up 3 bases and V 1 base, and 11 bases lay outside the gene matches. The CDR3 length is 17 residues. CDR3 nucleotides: TGTGCCAGCAGTTTATTCCCGGTTGGTAGCGGGATCTACGAGCAGTACTTC. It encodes CASSLFPVGSGIYEQYF.

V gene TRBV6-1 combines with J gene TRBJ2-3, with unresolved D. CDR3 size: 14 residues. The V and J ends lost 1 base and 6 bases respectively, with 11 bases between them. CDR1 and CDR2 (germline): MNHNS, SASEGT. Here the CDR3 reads CASSEDPTTDTQYF. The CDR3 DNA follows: TGTGCCAGCAGTGAAGATCCTACTACCGATACGCAGTATTTT.